This TCR beta chain was recovered during a study of T cells in tuberculosis. Germline V CDR1 and CDR2: SGHRS, YFSETQ. This CDR3 has 16 amino acids. V lost 2 bases to trimming and J lost 2 bases; unmatched junction nucleotides: 6. In the case of this clone: As yet, its antigen is unknown.

The sample's time point: new active TB diagnosis, blood taken before or within 7 days of starting treatment. Regarding the study as a whole: Active tuberculosis TCR-alpha repertoires lay closer to GMM-specific TCRs than IGRA-negative controls, suggesting clonal expansion. Selection depended on which cryopreserved specimens were available.

Sequencing was performed with immunoSEQ multiplex PCR; in TCRdb, only in-frame clones are kept and a portion is missing. This sample carries about 37,000 clones, less than 95% of them seen once, and the ten largest clones take approximately 2.4%. This clonotype originated in an adult with tuberculosis. The V and J genes are TRBV5-1 and TRBJ2-3, with 9 bases matching TRBD2. The specimen comprised PBMCs, sampled at tuberculosis diagnosis. The DNA for the CDR3 is TGCGCCAGCAGCTTTGTCAGCGGGGGGCACACAGATACGCAGTATTTT. It specifies CASSFVSGGHTDTQYF.